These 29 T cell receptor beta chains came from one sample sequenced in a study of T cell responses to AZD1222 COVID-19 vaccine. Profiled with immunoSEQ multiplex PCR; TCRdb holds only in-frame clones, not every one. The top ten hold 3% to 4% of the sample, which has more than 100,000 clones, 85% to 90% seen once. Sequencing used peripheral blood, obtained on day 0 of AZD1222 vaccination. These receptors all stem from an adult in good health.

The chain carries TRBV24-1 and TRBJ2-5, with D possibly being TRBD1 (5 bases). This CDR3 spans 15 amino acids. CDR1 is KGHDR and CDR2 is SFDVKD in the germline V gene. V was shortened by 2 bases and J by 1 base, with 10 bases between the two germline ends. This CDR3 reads CATSDSTGPQETQYF. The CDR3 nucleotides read TGTGCCACCAGTGATTCCACAGGACCCCAAGAGACCCAGTACTTC.

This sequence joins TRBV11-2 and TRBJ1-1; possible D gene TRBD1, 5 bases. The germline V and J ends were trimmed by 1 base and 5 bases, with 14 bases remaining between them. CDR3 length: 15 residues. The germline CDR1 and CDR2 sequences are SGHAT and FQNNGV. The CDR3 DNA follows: TGTGCCAGCAGCTTAGGAAGCAGGGTAGGGACTGAAGCTTTCTTT. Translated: CASSLGSRVGTEAFF.

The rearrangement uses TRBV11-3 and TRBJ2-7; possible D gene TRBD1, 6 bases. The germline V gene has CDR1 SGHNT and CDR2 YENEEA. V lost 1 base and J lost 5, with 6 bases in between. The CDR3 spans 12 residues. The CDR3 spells CASSLAGDEQYF. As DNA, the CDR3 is TGTGCCAGCAGCTTAGCAGGGGACGAGCAGTACTTC.

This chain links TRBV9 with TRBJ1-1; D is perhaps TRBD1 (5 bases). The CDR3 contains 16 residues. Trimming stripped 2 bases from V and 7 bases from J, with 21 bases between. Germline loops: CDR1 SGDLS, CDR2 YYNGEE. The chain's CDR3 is CASSVEGRTRSGEAFF. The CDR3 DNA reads TGTGCCAGCAGCGTCGAAGGAAGGACAAGGAGTGGTGAAGCTTTCTTT.

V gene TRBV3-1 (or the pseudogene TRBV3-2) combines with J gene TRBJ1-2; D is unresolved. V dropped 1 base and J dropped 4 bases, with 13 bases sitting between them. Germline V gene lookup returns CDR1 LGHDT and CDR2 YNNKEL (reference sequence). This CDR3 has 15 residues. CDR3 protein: CASSQASGAAYGYTF. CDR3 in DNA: TGTGCCAGCAGCCAAGCCTCAGGAGCCGCCTATGGCTACACCTTC.

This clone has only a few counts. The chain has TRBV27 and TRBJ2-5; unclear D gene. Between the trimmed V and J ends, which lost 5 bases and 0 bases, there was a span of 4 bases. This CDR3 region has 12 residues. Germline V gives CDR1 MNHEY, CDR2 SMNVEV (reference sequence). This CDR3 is CASSNDQETQYF. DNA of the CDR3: TGTGCCAGCAGTAACGACCAAGAGACCCAGTACTTC.

The CDR3 is CASRGTGGYGYTF. The CDR3 region has the DNA TGTGCCAGTAGAGGGACAGGCGGCTATGGCTACACCTTC. The chain joins TRBV19 to TRBJ1-2, with 8 positions matching TRBD1. Germline V CDR1 and CDR2: LNHDA, SQIVND (reference sequence). J lost 4 bases, V lost 6 bases, and 4 bases had no gene match. The CDR3 totals 13 residues. Together with reference TRBV19 and TRBJ1-2, the CDR3 gives the full variable domain: DGGITQSPKYLFRKEGQNVTLSCEQNLNHDAMYWYRQDPGQGLRLIYYSQIVNDFQKGDIAEGYSVSREKKESFPLTVTSAQKNPTAFYLCASRGTGGYGYTFGSGTRLTVV.

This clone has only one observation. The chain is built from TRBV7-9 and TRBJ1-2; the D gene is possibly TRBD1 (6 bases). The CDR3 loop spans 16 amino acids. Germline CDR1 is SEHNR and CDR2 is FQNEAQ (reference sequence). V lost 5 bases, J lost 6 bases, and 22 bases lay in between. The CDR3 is CASSRGPGDGVHGYTF. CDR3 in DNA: TGTGCCAGCAGCCGCGGGCCAGGGGATGGGGTGCATGGCTACACCTTC.

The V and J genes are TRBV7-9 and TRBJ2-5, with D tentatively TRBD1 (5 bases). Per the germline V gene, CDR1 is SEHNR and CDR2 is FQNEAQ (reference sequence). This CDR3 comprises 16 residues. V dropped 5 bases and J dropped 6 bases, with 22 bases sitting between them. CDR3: CASSPDDQGRWKTQYF. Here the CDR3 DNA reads TGTGCCAGCAGCCCCGACGACCAGGGTAGGTGGAAGACCCAGTACTTC.

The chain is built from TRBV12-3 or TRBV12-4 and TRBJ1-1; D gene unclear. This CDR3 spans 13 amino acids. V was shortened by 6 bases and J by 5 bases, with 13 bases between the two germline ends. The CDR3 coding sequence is TGTGCCAGCAGCCCATCAGTTGGGACTGAAGCTTTCTTT. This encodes CASSPSVGTEAFF.

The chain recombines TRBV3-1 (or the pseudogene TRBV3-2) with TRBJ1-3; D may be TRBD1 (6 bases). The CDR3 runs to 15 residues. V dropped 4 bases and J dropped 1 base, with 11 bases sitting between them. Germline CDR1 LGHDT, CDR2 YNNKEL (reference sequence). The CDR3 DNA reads TGTGCCAGCAGCCCGGGGCAGGGGTCTGGAAACACCATATATTTT. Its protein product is CASSPGQGSGNTIYF.

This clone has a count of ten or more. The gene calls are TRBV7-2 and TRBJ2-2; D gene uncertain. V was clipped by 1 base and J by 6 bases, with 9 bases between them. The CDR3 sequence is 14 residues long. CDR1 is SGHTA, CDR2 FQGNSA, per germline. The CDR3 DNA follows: TGTGCCAGCAGCTTAGTTTTCCAGGCCGGGGAGCTGTTTTTT. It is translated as CASSLVFQAGELFF.

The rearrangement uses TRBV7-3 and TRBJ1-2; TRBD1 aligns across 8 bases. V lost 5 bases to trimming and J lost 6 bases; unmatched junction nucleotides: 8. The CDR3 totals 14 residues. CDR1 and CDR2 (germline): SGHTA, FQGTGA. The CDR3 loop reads CASSPQGGPDGYTF. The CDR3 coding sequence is TGTGCCAGCAGCCCACAGGGGGGCCCGGATGGCTACACCTTC.

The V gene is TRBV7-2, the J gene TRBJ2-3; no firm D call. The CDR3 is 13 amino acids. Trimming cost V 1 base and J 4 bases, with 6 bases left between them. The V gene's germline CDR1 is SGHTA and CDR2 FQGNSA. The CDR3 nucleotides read TGTGCCAGCAGCTTAGGTGCTCCAGATACGCAGTATTTT. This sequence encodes CASSLGAPDTQYF.

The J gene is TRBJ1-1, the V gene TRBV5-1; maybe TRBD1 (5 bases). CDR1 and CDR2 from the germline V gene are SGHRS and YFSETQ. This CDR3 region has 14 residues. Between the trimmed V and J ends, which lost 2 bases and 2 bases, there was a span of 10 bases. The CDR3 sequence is CASSFGTDNTEAFF. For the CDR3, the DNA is TGCGCCAGCAGCTTCGGGACGGACAACACTGAAGCTTTCTTT. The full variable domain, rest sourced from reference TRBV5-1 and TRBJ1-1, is KAGVTQTPRYLIKTRGQQVTLSCSPISGHRSVSWYQQTPGQGLQFLFEYFSETQRNKGNFPGRFSGRQFSNSRSEMNVSTLELGDSALYLCASSFGTDNTEAFFGQGTRLTVV.

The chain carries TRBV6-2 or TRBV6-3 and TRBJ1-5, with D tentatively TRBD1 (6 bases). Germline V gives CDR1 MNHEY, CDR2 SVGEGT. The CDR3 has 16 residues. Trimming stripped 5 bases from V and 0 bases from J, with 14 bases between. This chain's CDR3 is CASSLGTLYSNQPQHF. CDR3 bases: TGTGCCAGCAGTCTCGGGACACTTTATAGCAATCAGCCCCAGCATTTT.

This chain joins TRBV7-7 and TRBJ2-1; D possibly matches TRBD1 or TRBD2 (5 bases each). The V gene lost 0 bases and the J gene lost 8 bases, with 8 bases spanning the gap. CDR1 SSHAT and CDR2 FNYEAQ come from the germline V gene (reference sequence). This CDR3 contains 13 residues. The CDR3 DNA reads TGTGCCAGCAGCTTAGCGCAGGGACATGAGCAGTTCTTC. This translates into CASSLAQGHEQFF.

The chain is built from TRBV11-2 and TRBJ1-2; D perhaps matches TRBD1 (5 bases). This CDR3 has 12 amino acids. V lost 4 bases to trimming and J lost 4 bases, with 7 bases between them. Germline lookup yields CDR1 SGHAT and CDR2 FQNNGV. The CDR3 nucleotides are TGTGCCAGCAGCTCCCAGGGCTATGGCTACACCTTC. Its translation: CASSSQGYGYTF.

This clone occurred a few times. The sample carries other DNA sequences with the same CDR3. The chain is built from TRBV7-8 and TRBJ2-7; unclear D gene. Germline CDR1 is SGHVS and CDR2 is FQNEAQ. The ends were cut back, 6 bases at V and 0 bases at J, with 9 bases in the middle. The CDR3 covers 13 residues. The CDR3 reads CASRPTGSYEQYF. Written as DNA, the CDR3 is TGTGCCAGCAGGCCAACTGGCTCCTACGAGCAGTACTTC.

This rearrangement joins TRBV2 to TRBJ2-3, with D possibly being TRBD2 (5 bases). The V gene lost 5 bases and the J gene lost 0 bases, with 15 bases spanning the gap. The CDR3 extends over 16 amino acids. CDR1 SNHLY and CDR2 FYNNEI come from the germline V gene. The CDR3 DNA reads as TGTGCCAGCAGTCTGCTAGCTGCTACTAGCACAGATACGCAGTATTTT. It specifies CASSLLAATSTDTQYF.

The DNA for the CDR3 is TGTGCCAGCAGCCCCGAAAGGTCCCTCGGGACTGAAGCTTTCTTT. This gives the protein CASSPERSLGTEAFF. The chain uses TRBV7-8 and TRBJ1-1, with D uncertain. In germline, CDR1 is SGHVS, CDR2 FQNEAQ. Trimming removed 5 bases at V and 5 bases at J, with 18 bases between. The CDR3 loop spans 15 amino acids.

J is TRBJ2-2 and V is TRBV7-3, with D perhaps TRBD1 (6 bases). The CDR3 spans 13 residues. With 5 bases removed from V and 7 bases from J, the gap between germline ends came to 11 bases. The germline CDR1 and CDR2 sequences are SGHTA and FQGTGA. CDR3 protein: CASSLQGSGELFF. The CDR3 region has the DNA TGTGCCAGCAGCCTTCAGGGGAGCGGGGAGCTGTTTTTT.

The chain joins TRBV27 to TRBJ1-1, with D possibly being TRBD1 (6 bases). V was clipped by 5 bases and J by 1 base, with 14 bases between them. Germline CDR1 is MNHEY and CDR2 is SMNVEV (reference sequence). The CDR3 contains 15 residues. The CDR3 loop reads CASSLRSTGNTEAFF. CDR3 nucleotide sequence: TGTGCCAGCAGTCTACGATCGACAGGGAACACTGAAGCTTTCTTT.

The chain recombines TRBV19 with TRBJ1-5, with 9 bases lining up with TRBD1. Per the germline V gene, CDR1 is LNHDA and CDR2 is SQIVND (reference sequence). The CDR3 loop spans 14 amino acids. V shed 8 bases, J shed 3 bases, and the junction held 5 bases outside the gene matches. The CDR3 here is CASSDRGHNQPQHF. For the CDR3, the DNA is TGTGCCAGTTCGGACAGGGGTCACAATCAGCCCCAGCATTTT.

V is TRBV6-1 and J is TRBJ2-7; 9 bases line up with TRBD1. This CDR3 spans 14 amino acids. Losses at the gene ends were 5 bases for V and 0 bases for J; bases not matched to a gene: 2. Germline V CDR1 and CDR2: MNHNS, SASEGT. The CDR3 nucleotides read TGTGCCAGCAGTCGGGACAGGGACTCCTACGAGCAGTACTTC. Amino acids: CASSRDRDSYEQYF.

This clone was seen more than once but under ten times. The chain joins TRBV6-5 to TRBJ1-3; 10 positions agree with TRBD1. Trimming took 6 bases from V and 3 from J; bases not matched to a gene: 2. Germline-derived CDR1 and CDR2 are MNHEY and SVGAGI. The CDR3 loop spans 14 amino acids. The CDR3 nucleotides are TGTGCCAGCAGGACAGGGGGCTATGGAAACACCATATATTTT. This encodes CASRTGGYGNTIYF.

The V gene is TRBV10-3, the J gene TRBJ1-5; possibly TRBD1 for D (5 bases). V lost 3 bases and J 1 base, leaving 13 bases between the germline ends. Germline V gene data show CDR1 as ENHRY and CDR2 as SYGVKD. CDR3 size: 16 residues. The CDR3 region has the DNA TGTGCCATCAGTGAAGGTCTCCAGGGAAGCAATCAGCCCCAGCATTTT. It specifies CAISEGLQGSNQPQHF.

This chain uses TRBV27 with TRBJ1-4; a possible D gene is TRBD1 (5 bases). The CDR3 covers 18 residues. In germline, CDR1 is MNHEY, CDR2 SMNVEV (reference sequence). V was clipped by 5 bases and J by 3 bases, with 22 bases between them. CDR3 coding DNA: TGTGCCAGCAGTCCCCGCTGGGGGGGTGCGGGTTCTAATGAAAAACTGTTTTTT. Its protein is CASSPRWGGAGSNEKLFF.

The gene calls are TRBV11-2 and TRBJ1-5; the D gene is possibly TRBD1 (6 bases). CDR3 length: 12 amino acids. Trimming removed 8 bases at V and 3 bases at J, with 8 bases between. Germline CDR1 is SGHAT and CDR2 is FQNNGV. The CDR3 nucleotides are TGTGCCAGCGGACAGTACAATCAGCCCCAGCATTTT. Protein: CASGQYNQPQHF.